Listed below are T cell receptor beta chains from one sample, sequenced in a study of blood T cell repertoires in COVID-19. TCRdb's copy holds only in-frame clones and misses some; the assay was immunoSEQ multiplex PCR. This table has about 440,000 clones, approximately 90% appearing once. The sequencing sample was made of PBMCs or T cells enriched from blood (not recorded which). Receptors originate from a woman between 18 and 30 years old with acute COVID-19. The CDR3 runs from the conserved cysteine through the conserved F or W. The D gene is left open where the match is weak. Rows may omit the clone size; those that give it use once, few, many or a size class.

DNA | CDR3 | V | size | length | D | J
TGTGCCACCCGGGACTTACTCTCTGGGGCCAACGTCCTGACTTTC | CATRDLLSGANVLTF | TRBV21-1 | . | 15 | . | TRBJ2-6
TGTGCCAGCAGCGTGGCCTCGCGGGAGTATGGTGAGACCCAGTACTTC | CASSVASREYGETQYF | TRBV9 | . | 16 | TRBD2 | TRBJ2-5
TGTGCCAGCAGCGTTTCCGGGACAGGGAACTATGGCTACACCTTC | CASSVSGTGNYGYTF | TRBV9 | . | 15 | TRBD1 | TRBJ1-2
TGTGCCAGCAGTGACGACGGGTGGACTGAAGCTTTCTTT | CASSDDGWTEAFF | TRBV6-4 | . | 13 | . | TRBJ1-1
TGTGCCAGCAGCTTAGAAGGCTCCCCCCGCGGGAGCTCCTACAATGAGCAGTTCTTC | CASSLEGSPRGSSYNEQFF | TRBV11-2 | once | 19 | TRBD2 | TRBJ2-1
TGCGCCAGCAGCACCCGCCCGGGACTAGCGGGTGAGGAGACCCAGTACTTC | CASSTRPGLAGEETQYF | TRBV5-1 | few | 17 | TRBD2 | TRBJ2-5
TGTGCCAGCAGCGCCACGGGACAGCACACTGAAGCTTTCTTT | CASSATGQHTEAFF | TRBV7-9 | . | 14 | TRBD1 | TRBJ1-1
TGTGCCAGTAGTATGGGGGCTAGTCCGGGTCGCAGAGATACGCAGTATTTT | CASSMGASPGRRDTQYF | TRBV19 | . | 17 | . | TRBJ2-3
TGTGCCAGTAGTTTAAAGGGACAGGGGTCGATCTACGAGCAGTACTTC | CASSLKGQGSIYEQYF | TRBV19 | . | 16 | TRBD1 | TRBJ2-7
TGTGCCAGCAGCGGACCCGGGACTAGAGTGGCTGGGGCCAACGTCCTGACTTTC | CASSGPGTRVAGANVLTF | TRBV11-3 | . | 18 | TRBD2 | TRBJ2-6
TGTGCCAGCAGCCAGACGAGCGGGGTACAAGAGACCCAGTACTTC | CASSQTSGVQETQYF | TRBV3-1/TRBV3-2 | . | 15 | TRBD2 | TRBJ2-5
TGTGCCAGTAGGGGTAGCAATCAGCCCCAGCATTTT | CASRGSNQPQHF | TRBV28 | . | 12 | . | TRBJ1-5
TGTGCCACCCTGGACAGGGGGCAAGAAAAACTGTTTTTT | CATLDRGQEKLFF | TRBV28 | . | 13 | TRBD1 | TRBJ1-4
TGTGCCAGCAGCTTGAGGGGGGGTGCCAAAAACATTCAGTACTTC | CASSLRGGAKNIQYF | TRBV5-4 | . | 15 | . | TRBJ2-4
TGCGCCAGCAGCCAAGAGGTTACGGGGTACAATGAGCAGTTCTTC | CASSQEVTGYNEQFF | TRBV4-3 | once | 15 | . | TRBJ2-1
TGTGCCAGCAGTTTCGGGACAGGGCTGAACTATGGCTACACCTTC | CASSFGTGLNYGYTF | TRBV27 | . | 15 | TRBD1 | TRBJ1-2
TGTGCCAGCAGCCTGACAGGGGGGGGCACTGAAGCTTTCTTT | CASSLTGGGTEAFF | TRBV14 | . | 14 | TRBD1 | TRBJ1-1
TGCGCCAGCAGTGATCAGGTCAATGAAAAACTGTTTTTT | CASSDQVNEKLFF | TRBV10-1 | . | 13 | . | TRBJ1-4